The rows below give T cell receptor beta chains drawn from one sample of a study of T cell responses to AZD1222 COVID-19 vaccine. Here immunoSEQ multiplex PCR was the method, and the copy in TCRdb shows in-frame clones only, minus some. The table includes 130,000 to 150,000 clones, 80% to 90% detected once. The material sequenced was peripheral blood, taken on day 0 of AZD1222 vaccination. These receptors all stem from an adult in good health. The CDR3 runs from the conserved cysteine through the conserved F or W. Fields, in order: J gene, clone size, CDR3 length, D gene, V gene, CDR3 DNA, CDR3 protein. D genes are given only for firm matches. A clone size is listed for some rows: how often the clone was seen (once, few, many), or a class if it is expanded.

>TRBJ1-1|.|13|.|TRBV18
TGTGCCAGCTCACTCCAAATGAACACTGAAGCTTTCTTT
CASSLQMNTEAFF
>TRBJ1-1|.|13|.|TRBV3-1/TRBV3-2
TGTGCCAGCAGCCACGATCCGAACACTGAAGCTTTCTTT
CASSHDPNTEAFF
>TRBJ1-1|.|14|.|TRBV3-1/TRBV3-2
TGTGCCAGCAGCCAAGCCAGTAGCCACACTGAAGCTTTCTTT
CASSQASSHTEAFF
>TRBJ1-1|.|14|TRBD1|TRBV19
TGTGCCAGTGAACCGGGACAGGGTAACACTGAAGCTTTCTTT
CASEPGQGNTEAFF
>TRBJ2-7|once|14|TRBD1|TRBV5-1
TGCGCCAGCAGCGGCCTACAGGGGGGCTACGAGCAGTACTTC
CASSGLQGGYEQYF
>TRBJ2-3|.|17|.|TRBV7-9
TGTGCCAGCAGCTTAGGCCGGGACACCCTTAGCACAGATACGCAGTATTTT
CASSLGRDTLSTDTQYF
>TRBJ2-3|.|13|.|TRBV27
TGTGCCAGCAGAGTTCTCTGGGGAGATACGCAGTATTTT
CASRVLWGDTQYF
>TRBJ2-4|.|14|.|TRBV5-5
TGTGCCAGCAGCTACCAAGGAGGGCCAAACATTCAGTACTTC
CASSYQGGPNIQYF
>TRBJ1-1|.|13|.|TRBV19
TGTGCCAGTAGAGACCCCCGGGACGGTGAAGCTTTCTTT
CASRDPRDGEAFF
>TRBJ1-2|.|15|.|TRBV28
TGTGCCAGCAGTTTATATGAGGACAGTAACTATGGCTACACCTTC
CASSLYEDSNYGYTF
>TRBJ1-2|.|13|.|TRBV30
TGTGCCTGGAGTGTATCGCGGGGCTATGGCTACACCTTC
CAWSVSRGYGYTF
>TRBJ1-4|.|14|.|TRBV5-1
TGCGCCAGCAGCCCCTCTGTCGGGCGGGAAAAACTGTTTTTT
CASSPSVGREKLFF
>TRBJ1-5|once|14|.|TRBV6-1
TGTGCCAGCAGTGAAGGCGGGGGCAATCAGCCCCAGCATTTT
CASSEGGGNQPQHF
>TRBJ1-5|.|15|.|TRBV11-1
TGTGCCAGCAGATTGGACCCCTATAGCAATCAGCCCCAGCATTTT
CASRLDPYSNQPQHF
>TRBJ2-1|.|16|.|TRBV23-1
TGCGCCAGCAGTCAATCCGGGGGTGGCCTGACGTCTGGACAGTTCTTC
CASSQSGGGLTSGQFF
>TRBJ2-7|.|16|TRBD1|TRBV7-9
TGTGCCAGCAGCCCTAGGGGACAGGGCATTTTCCACGAGCAGTACTTC
CASSPRGQGIFHEQYF
>TRBJ1-6|.|20|.|TRBV29-1
TGCAGCGTCCTAGTGGGAGGGGGATTCAATTGGGAAGCTCATAATTCACCCCTCCACTTT
CSVLVGGGFNWEAHNSPLHF
>TRBJ2-3|.|16|.|TRBV14
TGTGCCAGCAGCCGCCGCAGGGATTCCTTCACAGATACGCAGTATTTT
CASSRRRDSFTDTQYF
>TRBJ2-7|.|13|.|TRBV27
TGTGCCAGCAGTTTATATGCAGGCTACGAGCAGTACTTC
CASSLYAGYEQYF
>TRBJ2-7|.|15|.|TRBV27
TGTGCCAGCAGCGCACGGGGGACGCTAACCTACGAGCAGTACTTC
CASSARGTLTYEQYF
>TRBJ1-2|.|14|TRBD1|TRBV5-1
TGCGCCAGCAGCTTGGGACAGGGGGCTAGTGGCTACACCTTC
CASSLGQGASGYTF
>TRBJ1-5|.|15|TRBD1|TRBV9
TGTGCCAGCACCAGGACAGGGGATAGCAATCAGCCCCAGCATTTT
CASTRTGDSNQPQHF
>TRBJ2-5|.|13|TRBD2|TRBV30
TGTGCCTGGAGCAGCGGGGGGCGAGAGACCCAGTACTTC
CAWSSGGRETQYF
>TRBJ1-3|.|12|.|TRBV6-5
TGTGCCAGCAGACACAGTGGAAACACCATATATTTT
CASRHSGNTIYF
>TRBJ1-1|.|13|.|TRBV5-8
TGTGCCAGCAGCTTGGGTCTAAACACTGAAGCTTTCTTT
CASSLGLNTEAFF
>TRBJ1-3|.|12|.|TRBV19
TGTGCCAGTAGACCAGACCCAAACACCATATATTTT
CASRPDPNTIYF
>TRBJ2-4|.|14|.|TRBV15
TGTGCCACCAGCAGAGATCAGGCGAGGAACATTCAGTACTTC
CATSRDQARNIQYF
>TRBJ2-1|.|13|.|TRBV29-1
TGCAGCGCTGTGGTTGGTCCGAACGATGAGCAGTTCTTC
CSAVVGPNDEQFF
>TRBJ1-3|once|17|.|TRBV14
TGTGCCAGCAGCCAAGATCGTTGGGGGCACTCTGGAAACACCATATATTTT
CASSQDRWGHSGNTIYF
>TRBJ1-1|.|13|.|TRBV7-9
TGTGCCAGCAGCCCCACCGGGACCCACGAAGCTTTCTTT
CASSPTGTHEAFF
>TRBJ2-7|.|15|.|TRBV7-2
TGTGCCAGCAGCTTAGGACTAGTGACGGCCCACGAGCAGTACTTC
CASSLGLVTAHEQYF
>TRBJ1-4|.|13|TRBD1|TRBV4-1
TGCGCCAGCAGCCAAAGACAGGGTGAAAAACTGTTTTTT
CASSQRQGEKLFF
>TRBJ2-1|.|12|.|TRBV19
TGTGCCAGTAGTAACCGACAGAATGAGCAGTTCTTC
CASSNRQNEQFF
>TRBJ1-6|.|14|.|TRBV27
TGTGCCAGCAGTTTCGTCAGGGGAGATTCACCCCTCCACTTT
CASSFVRGDSPLHF
>TRBJ1-3|.|15|.|TRBV7-8
TGTGCCAGCAGCTTAACAGTTTACTCTGGAAACACCATATATTTT
CASSLTVYSGNTIYF
>TRBJ2-3|once|15|TRBD2|TRBV11-3
TGTGCCAGCAGCTTAGGGCGGGGGGGCACAGATACGCAGTATTTT
CASSLGRGGTDTQYF
>TRBJ2-7|.|14|TRBD2|TRBV5-1
TGCGCCAGCAGCTTGTGGAACGGGGGGGGCGAGCAGTACTTC
CASSLWNGGGEQYF
>TRBJ1-1|.|15|.|TRBV27
TGTGCCAGCAGTTTGACAGTAGGGCTTGGCACTGAAGCTTTCTTT
CASSLTVGLGTEAFF
>TRBJ2-5|.|13|.|TRBV14
TGTGCCAGCAGCCAACAGCTCCAAGAGACCCAGTACTTC
CASSQQLQETQYF
>TRBJ2-7|once|14|.|TRBV28
TGTGCCAGCAGTTTAGGGGTTGGGGCCTACGAGCAGTACTTC
CASSLGVGAYEQYF
>TRBJ1-5|.|12|.|TRBV20-1
TGCAGTGCCAGTACCGGTTTCCAGCCCCAGCATTTT
CSASTGFQPQHF
>TRBJ2-7|.|13|.|TRBV27
TGTGCCAGCAGTTACAGGGAAACCTACGAGCAGTACTTC
CASSYRETYEQYF
>TRBJ2-7|.|15|TRBD2|TRBV13
TGTGCCAGCAGCCCCCCCTCTAGCGGGAATTTGGAGCAGTACTTC
CASSPPSSGNLEQYF
>TRBJ1-2|.|15|.|TRBV5-6
TGTGCCAGCAGCGCCTCACAGGGAAGAGGCTATGGCTACACCTTC
CASSASQGRGYGYTF
>TRBJ2-2|.|12|.|TRBV2
TGTGCCAGCAGCCAGAGGGACGGGGAGCTGTTTTTT
CASSQRDGELFF
>TRBJ2-7|once|13|.|TRBV6-5
TGTGCCAGCGGTCGTGTGGGGCCCCTCGAGCAGTACTTC
CASGRVGPLEQYF
>TRBJ1-6|once|15|TRBD1|TRBV5-6
TGTGCCAGCAGCTTGGTCAGGGGGCCTTATTCACCCCTCCACTTT
CASSLVRGPYSPLHF
>TRBJ2-5|once|12|.|TRBV30
TGTGCCTGGTCGCCGGTTCAAGAGACCCAGTACTTC
CAWSPVQETQYF
>TRBJ1-2|.|13|.|TRBV12-3/TRBV12-4
TGTGCCAGCAGTTTCCGAAGAGGCGATGGCTACACCTTC
CASSFRRGDGYTF
>TRBJ2-1|once|14|.|TRBV6-5
TGTGCCAGCAGTCACAGAAGACAGGTCAATGAGCAGTTCTTC
CASSHRRQVNEQFF
>TRBJ2-7|.|15|TRBD1|TRBV5-6
TGTGCCAGCAGCTGGACGGACAGGCCCATCTACGAGCAGTACTTC
CASSWTDRPIYEQYF
>TRBJ1-6|once|15|TRBD1|TRBV14
TGTGCCAGCAGCTCTACCCCAGGGGGCGACTCACCCCTCCACTTT
CASSSTPGGDSPLHF
>TRBJ1-3|.|19|.|TRBV7-5
TGTGCCAGAAGCAAAAAGAGTCCCGGGACAGGATACTCTGGAAACACCATATATTTT
CARSKKSPGTGYSGNTIYF
>TRBJ1-2|.|14|.|TRBV5-1
TGCGCCAGCAGCTTGGGCGGAGCTAACTATGGCTACACCTTC
CASSLGGANYGYTF
>TRBJ1-3|.|13|TRBD1|TRBV29-1
TGCAGCGCTACGACAGGGTCTGGAAACACCATATATTTT
CSATTGSGNTIYF